The 30 T cell receptor beta chains listed next were all sequenced from one sample in a study of shared clonotypes between healthy human individuals. Profiled with immunoSEQ multiplex PCR; TCRdb holds only in-frame clones, not every one. The table records 300,000 to 400,000 clones, about 73% of them present only once. Sequenced sample: memory CD4+ T cells sorted from blood. Subset described: CD45RA-negative fraction. These receptor sequences come from a young man in good health.

This chain uses TRBV19 with TRBJ2-4; D tentatively fits TRBD1 or TRBD2 (5 bases each). V was trimmed by 4 bases and J by 4 bases, leaving 11 bases between them. CDR3 length: 14 residues. CDR1 is LNHDA and CDR2 is SQIVND in the germline V gene (reference sequence). The CDR3 reads CASSRGTEKNIQYF. DNA for the CDR3: TGTGCCAGTAGTAGGGGGACGGAAAAAAACATTCAGTACTTC.

This clone has a single count. A far more abundant clone sits one base away, making this likely a read error. This chain joins TRBV28 and TRBJ2-7; no clear D gene. This CDR3 has 12 residues. Germline V gene lookup returns CDR1 MDHEN and CDR2 SYDVKM. The CDR3 sequence: CVSNLYGNEQYF. CDR3 coding DNA: TGTGTCAGCAATTTGTATGGGAACGAGCAGTACTTC.

This chain uses TRBV9 with TRBJ2-1; unclear D gene. This CDR3 spans 16 amino acids. Germline CDR1 and CDR2: SGDLS and YYNGEE. Trimming took off 3 bases at V and 9 bases at J, with 22 bases between the two ends. CDR3 in amino acids: CASSGYSNGALTEQFF. The CDR3 DNA reads TGTGCCAGCAGCGGATACAGTAACGGAGCCCTTACTGAGCAGTTCTTC.

This chain links TRBV9 with TRBJ2-2, with TRBD2 matching over 7 bases. The CDR3 contains 17 residues. Germline trimming cut 1 base from V and 3 bases from J; bases unmatched to any gene: 9. Germline values: CDR1 SGDLS, CDR2 YYNGEE. CDR3 coding DNA: TGTGCCAGCAGCGTAAGGGCGATCGCGGGAGACACCGGGGAGCTGTTTTTT. Its translation: CASSVRAIAGDTGELFF.

The chain joins TRBV15 to TRBJ2-5; TRBD2 matches at 10 bases. Trimming at V came to 0 bases and at J to 4 bases, leaving 2 bases not matched to a gene. CDR3 length: 15 amino acids. In germline, CDR1 is LNHNV, CDR2 YYDKDF (reference sequence). This chain's CDR3 is CATSRETSGIETQYF. CDR3 DNA sequence: TGTGCCACCAGCAGAGAAACTAGCGGGATAGAGACCCAGTACTTC.

This clone was detected only a few times. The chain joins TRBV5-1 to TRBJ2-3, with D perhaps TRBD1 (5 bases). This CDR3 comprises 16 residues. Germline V lookup: CDR1 SGHRS, CDR2 YFSETQ. V was shortened by 3 bases and J by 3 bases, with 17 bases between the two germline ends. The DNA for the CDR3 is TGCGCCAGCAGCTACTCGACAGACCTCCCTACAGATACGCAGTATTTT. Its translation is CASSYSTDLPTDTQYF.

This clone occurred once. The gene calls are TRBV2 and TRBJ1-1; 7 nucleotides line up with TRBD1. This CDR3 has 11 residues. The germline V gene encodes CDR1 SNHLY and CDR2 FYNNEI. With V trimmed by 9 bases and J by 10 bases, 8 bases remained unmatched. The CDR3 region has the DNA TGTGCCAGTCGGACAGGCGTGGTAGCTTTCTTT. Translation gives CASRTGVVAFF.

The chain uses TRBV5-1 and TRBJ2-1, with D tentatively TRBD2 (5 bases). V dropped 7 bases and J dropped 0 bases, with 14 bases sitting between them. The CDR3 is 15 residues long. The germline V gene encodes CDR1 SGHRS and CDR2 YFSETQ. The CDR3, as DNA: TGCGCCAGCGCCTTGGGCGGGCTCTCCTACAATGAGCAGTTCTTC. This gives the protein CASALGGLSYNEQFF.

The rearrangement uses TRBV5-5 and TRBJ2-5; D is perhaps TRBD1 (5 bases). CDR1 and CDR2 from the germline V gene are SGHKS and YYEKEE (reference sequence). Trimming removed 4 bases at V and 4 bases at J, with 20 bases between. This CDR3 has 16 amino acids. DNA of the CDR3: TGTGCCAGCAGCCAGGGAATTACAGGATCGGGAGAGACCCAGTACTTC. It encodes CASSQGITGSGETQYF. Full variable domain (remainder filled in from reference TRBV5-5 and TRBJ2-5): DAGVTQSPTHLIKTRGQQVTLRCSPISGHKSVSWYQQVLGQGPQFIFQYYEKEERGRGNFPDRFSARQFPNYSSELNVNALLLGDSALYLCASSQGITGSGETQYFGPGTRLLVL.

The rearrangement links TRBV10-1 to TRBJ2-1; 7 bases agree with TRBD2. Germline CDR1 and CDR2: WNHNN and SYGVQD (reference sequence). With V trimmed by 3 bases and J by 7 bases, 9 bases remained unmatched. This CDR3 region has 15 residues. CDR3: CASSEGLTGGNEQFF. The CDR3 nucleotides are TGCGCCAGCAGTGAAGGACTAACGGGAGGAAATGAGCAGTTCTTC.

The V call is TRBV5-4, the J call TRBJ1-4; possible D gene TRBD1, 5 bases. The germline V and J ends were trimmed by 0 bases and 10 bases, with 13 bases remaining between them. Germline CDR1 SGHNT, CDR2 YYREEE (reference sequence). The CDR3 length is 14 residues. The CDR3, as DNA: TGTGCCAGCAGCTTGGCGGAGGGGCGGGGAAAACTGTTTTTT. Protein sequence: CASSLAEGRGKLFF.

This clone was counted a few times. The chain recombines TRBV18 with TRBJ2-1; no reliable D call. The CDR3 is 15 amino acids. Between the trimmed V and J ends, which lost 0 bases and 6 bases, there was a span of 12 bases. Germline V lookup: CDR1 KGHSH, CDR2 LQKENI. The CDR3 DNA reads TGTGCCAGCTCACCACCGTCTGTCTCGGGCAATGAGCAGTTCTTC. Its protein product is CASSPPSVSGNEQFF.

The genes are TRBV7-9 and TRBJ2-7, with D perhaps TRBD1 or TRBD2 (7 bases each). Trimming shortened V by 5 bases and J by 3 bases, and 17 bases separated the two germline ends. CDR3 size: 15 residues. Germline CDR1 reads SEHNR; CDR2 reads FQNEAQ (reference sequence). The CDR3 sequence is CASSHYRGLNYEQYF. CDR3 bases: TGTGCCAGCAGCCACTACAGGGGACTAAACTACGAGCAGTACTTC.

A remark on this clone: This same CDR3 is encoded by further DNA sequences in the sample. J is TRBJ1-3 and V is TRBV29-1, with TRBD1 identical over 9 bases. Germline loops: CDR1 SQVTM, CDR2 ANQGSEA. Trimming at V came to 6 bases and at J to 4 bases, leaving 4 bases not matched to a gene. CDR3 length equals 13 residues. The CDR3 is CSVGTGIGNTIYF. As DNA, the CDR3 is TGCAGCGTGGGGACAGGGATAGGAAACACCATATATTTT.

The V call is TRBV18, the J call TRBJ2-5; 12 bases fit TRBD2. V was pared by 2 bases and J by 0 bases, with 10 bases of the junction left unmatched. This CDR3 contains 19 residues. Germline values: CDR1 KGHSH, CDR2 LQKENI. The CDR3 DNA follows: TGTGCCAGCTCACCATTCACCGGACTAGCGGGACTGAACCAAGAGACCCAGTACTTC. It encodes CASSPFTGLAGLNQETQYF.

The chain joins TRBV28 to TRBJ2-3; 11 bases agree with TRBD2. The CDR3 totals 19 residues. V was clipped by 5 bases and J by 4 bases; unmatched bases: 17. The germline gives CDR1 MDHEN, CDR2 SYDVKM. CDR3 nucleotide sequence: TGTGCCAGCAGTCCCCCCGGGACTAGCGGAACACCCCACGCAGATACGCAGTATTTT. It translates to CASSPPGTSGTPHADTQYF.

The rearrangement links TRBV7-9 to TRBJ2-2; 12 bases map to TRBD2. CDR1 and CDR2 from the germline V gene are SEHNR and FQNEAQ (reference sequence). CDR3 length: 15 residues. The J segment lost 5 bases and the V segment lost 5 bases, leaving 3 bases of the junction unmatched. Here the CDR3 DNA reads TGTGCCAGCAGCGCTAGCGGGAGGGATACCGGGGAGCTGTTTTTT. It yields the protein CASSASGRDTGELFF.

The genes are TRBV16 and TRBJ2-3; 7 positions match TRBD2. J gave up 0 bases and V 2 bases, and 8 bases lay outside the gene matches. Germline V gene sequence: CDR1 KGHSY, CDR2 FQNENV. The CDR3 covers 17 residues. This CDR3 is CASSQTAGFSSTDTQYF. The CDR3 nucleotides are TGTGCCAGCAGCCAAACAGCGGGATTCTCGAGCACAGATACGCAGTATTTT. Together with reference TRBV16 and TRBJ2-3, the CDR3 gives the full variable domain: GEEVAQTPKHLVRGEGQKAKLYCAPIKGHSYVFWYQQVLKNEFKFLISFQNENVFDETGMPKERFSAKCLPNSPCSLEIQATKLEDSAVYFCASSQTAGFSSTDTQYFGPGTRLTVL.

The V and J genes are TRBV7-2 and TRBJ2-5; 10 nucleotides agree with TRBD2. The CDR3 has 15 amino acids. J was trimmed by 4 bases and V by 2 bases; bases with no gene match: 4. Germline V gives CDR1 SGHTA, CDR2 FQGNSA. This CDR3 reads CASSLPAGGRETQYF. As DNA, the CDR3 is TGTGCCAGCAGCTTACCAGCGGGAGGGCGAGAGACCCAGTACTTC.

A single count supports this clone. For the CDR3, the DNA is TGTGCCAGCAGCCCAGCGGGTTTTGGCACTGAAGCTTTCTTT. Its translation is CASSPAGFGTEAFF. V gene TRBV7-8 combines with J gene TRBJ1-1; D uncertain. There are 14 residues in the CDR3. The germline V and J ends were trimmed by 5 bases and 4 bases, with 14 bases remaining between them. Germline V gene lookup returns CDR1 SGHVS and CDR2 FQNEAQ.

The rearrangement links TRBV9 to TRBJ2-2; D gene ambiguous. CDR1 SGDLS and CDR2 YYNGEE come from the germline V gene. Trimming cost V 1 base and J 4 bases, with 5 bases left between them. The CDR3 sequence is 13 residues long. CDR3 loop: CASSVSITGELFF. CDR3 DNA: TGTGCCAGCAGCGTATCTATCACCGGGGAGCTGTTTTTT.

The chain carries TRBV2 and TRBJ2-5, with D perhaps TRBD1 (6 bases). The CDR3 covers 12 residues. V was clipped by 5 bases and J by 4 bases, with 8 bases between them. Germline V CDR1 and CDR2: SNHLY, FYNNEI. The CDR3, as DNA: TGTGCCAGCAGTAGGGGGACAGAGACCCAGTACTTC. The encoded protein is CASSRGTETQYF.

The rearrangement links TRBV14 to TRBJ2-1; D is unresolved. There are 13 residues in the CDR3. V was trimmed by 1 base and J by 7 bases, leaving 8 bases between them. In germline, CDR1 is SGHDN, CDR2 FVKESK. CDR3 sequence reads: CASSQGRRNEQFF. The CDR3 DNA is TGTGCCAGCAGCCAAGGGCGGAGAAATGAGCAGTTCTTC.

Here the CDR3 DNA reads TGTGCCAGCAGCGTAGCCGCTAGCGGAGACATCTACGAGCAGTACTTC. Its protein is CASSVAASGDIYEQYF. The chain employs TRBV9 and TRBJ2-7; 7 positions match TRBD2. The CDR3 loop spans 16 amino acids. The ends lost 0 bases at V and 3 bases at J; junction bases unmatched: 9. Germline-derived CDR1 and CDR2 are SGDLS and YYNGEE.

V gene TRBV7-2 combines with J gene TRBJ2-7; 9 nucleotides match TRBD2. The CDR3 spans 13 residues. The germline V gene encodes CDR1 SGHTA and CDR2 FQGNSA. J lost 5 bases, V lost 8 bases, and 7 bases had no gene match. CDR3 in amino acids: CASSGGRENEQYF. CDR3 DNA sequence: TGTGCCAGCTCAGGCGGGAGGGAAAACGAGCAGTACTTC.

The chain joins TRBV5-1 to TRBJ2-7; 7 nucleotides line up with TRBD1. CDR3 length: 16 amino acids. The germline CDR1 and CDR2 sequences are SGHRS and YFSETQ. Trimming at V came to 2 bases and at J to 1 base, leaving 9 bases not matched to a gene. The CDR3 sequence is CASSFSSGGFSYEQYF. In DNA form, the CDR3 reads TGCGCCAGCAGCTTTTCGTCAGGGGGATTTTCCTACGAGCAGTACTTC. The complete variable domain, with remaining parts taken from reference TRBV5-1 and TRBJ2-7, reads KAGVTQTPRYLIKTRGQQVTLSCSPISGHRSVSWYQQTPGQGLQFLFEYFSETQRNKGNFPGRFSGRQFSNSRSEMNVSTLELGDSALYLCASSFSSGGFSYEQYFGPGTRLTVT.

The chain employs TRBV7-2 and TRBJ2-2, with D hard to call. V lost 4 bases to trimming and J lost 4 bases, with 13 bases between them. Germline V gene lookup returns CDR1 SGHTA and CDR2 FQGNSA. The CDR3 contains 15 residues. The CDR3 protein is CASSSDAAVTGELFF. DNA of the CDR3: TGTGCCAGCAGCTCGGACGCGGCGGTCACCGGGGAGCTGTTTTTT.

The chain is built from TRBV15 and TRBJ2-7; tentatively, D is TRBD2 (6 bases). V was cut by 4 bases and J by 2 bases, with 12 bases left in between. From germline, CDR1 is LNHNV and CDR2 YYDKDF (reference sequence). The CDR3 has 14 amino acids. The CDR3 spells CATSNGRGAYEQYF. DNA of the CDR3: TGTGCCACCAGCAATGGGCGGGGCGCCTACGAGCAGTACTTC.

In this sample, this clone turned up a few times. The chain uses TRBV5-1 and TRBJ1-1; 12 bases are shared with TRBD1. V was pared by 5 bases and J by 5 bases, with 10 bases of the junction left unmatched. The CDR3 runs 16 residues. CDR1 and CDR2 (germline): SGHRS, YFSETQ. The CDR3 DNA follows: TGCGCCAGCAGGAAGGGACAGGGGGCGCCGGGGACTGAAGCTTTCTTT. Translating gives CASRKGQGAPGTEAFF.

V and J are TRBV7-6 and TRBJ2-6; 8 bases align to TRBD1. The CDR3 runs to 19 residues. V lost 5 bases to trimming and J lost 0 bases; unmatched junction nucleotides: 12. CDR1 is SGHVS and CDR2 is FNYEAQ in the germline V gene. The CDR3 nucleotides read TGTGCCAGCAGCCGCCAGGGGGCAGCCCAGAGCTCTGGGGCCAACGTCCTGACTTTC. It translates to CASSRQGAAQSSGANVLTF.